The 19 T cell receptor beta chains in this list originate from one sample, sequenced in a study of cytomegalovirus exposure and HLA in healthy donors. PCR primers comprised 60 Vbeta and 13 Jbeta primers. The protocol was immunoSEQ multiplex PCR, while the TCRdb copy is restricted to in-frame clones and leaves out a portion. The sample table sets out approximately 80,000 clones. The source material was PBMCs. The receptors stem from a woman aged 25 to 45 in good health and CMV-seronegative.

CDR3: CASSPRGPTDTQYF. CDR3 nucleotide sequence: TGTGCCAGCAGCCCCAGGGGGCCTACAGATACGCAGTATTTT. The chain has TRBV14 and TRBJ2-3; 8 bases match TRBD1. Trimming cost V 4 bases and J 3 bases; bases outside gene matches: 3. The CDR3 runs 14 residues. The germline CDR1 and CDR2 sequences are SGHDN and FVKESK.

J is TRBJ1-2 and V is TRBV7-9; D possibly corresponds to TRBD1 (5 bases). Deletions cut 4 bases from V and 0 bases from J, with 15 bases between. This CDR3 has 16 residues. The germline gives CDR1 SEHNR, CDR2 FQNEAQ (reference sequence). The CDR3 protein is CASSSREAPTNYGYTF. CDR3 nucleotide sequence: TGTGCCAGCAGCTCCAGGGAGGCTCCCACTAACTATGGCTACACCTTC. Full variable domain (remainder filled in from reference TRBV7-9 and TRBJ1-2): DTGVSQNPRHKITKRGQNVTFRCDPISEHNRLYWYRQTLGQGPEFLTYFQNEAQLEKSRLLSDRFSAERPKGSFSTLEIQRTEQGDSAMYLCASSSREAPTNYGYTFGSGTRLTVV.

The chain combines TRBV19 with TRBJ1-2; unclear D gene. This CDR3 is 14 amino acids long. CDR1 and CDR2 from the germline V gene are LNHDA and SQIVND (reference sequence). V was trimmed by 9 bases and J by 3 bases, leaving 17 bases between them. CDR3 loop: CASRMPLRDYGYTF. CDR3 bases: TGTGCCAGCAGAATGCCCTTACGGGACTATGGCTACACCTTC.

This chain joins TRBV19 and TRBJ1-5, with D uncertain. The CDR3 loop spans 15 amino acids. Germline loops: CDR1 LNHDA, CDR2 SQIVND (reference sequence). V lost 3 bases to trimming and J lost 4 bases, with 13 bases between them. For the CDR3, the DNA is TGTGCCAGTAGTATCATGGCAGCGTGGAATCAGCCCCAGCATTTT. Protein product: CASSIMAAWNQPQHF.

V and J are TRBV5-4 and TRBJ1-1; possibly TRBD1 for D (6 bases). The CDR3 covers 14 residues. Trimming took off 0 bases at V and 4 bases at J, with 10 bases between the two ends. CDR1 SGHNT and CDR2 YYREEE come from the germline V gene (reference sequence). This CDR3 is CASSLDQGSTEAFF. DNA of the CDR3: TGTGCCAGCAGCTTGGATCAGGGGAGCACTGAAGCTTTCTTT.

This chain connects TRBV5-6 to TRBJ1-2; 7 positions agree with TRBD1. Germline lookup yields CDR1 SGHDT and CDR2 YYEEEE. With 4 bases clipped from V and 7 bases from J, the junction kept 7 bases outside the gene matches. The CDR3 is 13 residues long. Here the CDR3 reads CASSVTGAGGYTF. The CDR3 DNA is TGTGCCAGCAGCGTTACAGGGGCAGGTGGCTACACCTTC.

The chain couples TRBV6-5 to TRBJ2-3, with D possibly TRBD2 on 6 matching bases. The CDR3 extends over 13 amino acids. Germline V gene sequence: CDR1 MNHEY, CDR2 SVGAGI. Trimming took 0 bases from V and 9 from J, leaving 10 bases between them. The chain's CDR3 is CASSYSRRDTQYF. The DNA for the CDR3 is TGTGCCAGCAGTTACTCTCGGAGGGACACGCAGTATTTT.

V is TRBV7-9 and J is TRBJ2-7; 7 bases are a match to TRBD1. The germline gives CDR1 SEHNR, CDR2 FQNEAQ (reference sequence). This CDR3 has 13 residues. The V and J ends lost 5 bases and 4 bases, in that order; junction bases with no gene match: 5. CDR3 in amino acids: CASSPRQGYEQYF. As DNA, the CDR3 is TGTGCCAGCAGCCCACGACAGGGTTACGAGCAGTACTTC.

The V and J genes are TRBV6-1 and TRBJ2-5, with 14 bases lining up with TRBD2. Gene TRBJ2-7 matches the end of the DNA better, so the J call may be wrong. The germline gives CDR1 MNHNS, CDR2 SASEGT. The CDR3 sequence is 16 residues long. The CDR3 here is CASSEEGTSGSYEQYF. The CDR3 DNA reads TGTGCCAGCAGTGAAGAAGGGACTAGCGGGAGTTACGAGCAGTACTTC.

The chain couples TRBV5-1 to TRBJ1-6; 7 bases agree with TRBD1. J was trimmed by 6 bases and V by 4 bases; bases with no gene match: 7. This CDR3 comprises 15 residues. CDR1 is SGHRS and CDR2 is YFSETQ in the germline V gene. Written as DNA, the CDR3 is TGCGCCAGCAGCCCCGAGGGACAGTTTAATTCACCCCTCCACTTT. Translated, it gives CASSPEGQFNSPLHF.

V gene TRBV30 combines with J gene TRBJ2-3; 8 nucleotides agree with TRBD2. CDR3 size: 15 residues. Germline CDR1 GTSNPN, CDR2 SVGIG (reference sequence). V shed 0 bases and J 5 bases; nucleotides not matched to a gene: 7. For the CDR3, the DNA is TGTGCCTGGAGTGTACAGCGGGAGCGACAAGATACGCAGTATTTT. Translation: CAWSVQRERQDTQYF. Full variable domain (outside the CDR3, taken from reference TRBV30 and TRBJ2-3): SQTIHQWPATLVQPVGSPLSLECTVEGTSNPNLYWYRQAAGRGLQLLFYSVGIGQISSEVPQNLSASRPQDRQFILSSKKLLLSDSGFYLCAWSVQRERQDTQYFGPGTRLTVL.

The gene calls are TRBV30 and TRBJ2-5; possibly TRBD1 for D (5 bases). CDR1 GTSNPN and CDR2 SVGIG come from the germline V gene (reference sequence). V was trimmed by 2 bases and J by 1 base, leaving 8 bases between them. The CDR3 is 13 residues long. The CDR3 sequence is CAWSMDTQETQYF. CDR3 nucleotide sequence: TGTGCCTGGAGTATGGACACCCAAGAGACCCAGTACTTC.

The chain employs TRBV2 and TRBJ2-7, with TRBD1 identical over 7 bases. Germline V gene sequence: CDR1 SNHLY, CDR2 FYNNEI. The CDR3 is 13 amino acids. With 6 bases clipped from V and 7 bases from J, the junction kept 9 bases outside the gene matches. This CDR3 reads CASSADRVGEQYF. The CDR3 nucleotides are TGTGCCAGCAGCGCAGACAGGGTGGGGGAGCAGTACTTC.

This chain uses TRBV15 with TRBJ2-3, with TRBD2 matching over 10 bases. The CDR3 spans 15 residues. V lost 0 bases to trimming and J lost 6 bases; unmatched junction nucleotides: 3. Looked up from germline, CDR1 is LNHNV and CDR2 is YYDKDF (reference sequence). The chain's CDR3 is CATSRDYSGGDTQYF. As DNA, the CDR3 is TGTGCCACCAGCAGAGATTATAGCGGGGGGGATACGCAGTATTTT.

The gene calls are TRBV9 and TRBJ2-3; 8 bases are shared with TRBD1. V trimming: 0 bases; J trimming: 2 bases; junction bases outside the gene matches: 5. CDR1 SGDLS and CDR2 YYNGEE come from the germline V gene. The CDR3 contains 16 residues. For the CDR3, the DNA is TGTGCCAGCAGCGTAGAAGGGACAGGTACCACAGATACGCAGTATTTT. It yields the protein CASSVEGTGTTDTQYF.

The rearrangement joins TRBV5-1 to TRBJ2-1; 9 bases fit TRBD2. The J segment lost 0 bases and the V segment lost 5 bases, leaving 6 bases of the junction unmatched. Germline assignment: CDR1 SGHRS and CDR2 YFSETQ. The CDR3 has 16 residues. Here the CDR3 reads CASRPRGGPSYNEQFF. The CDR3 coding sequence is TGCGCCAGCAGGCCGCGGGGGGGCCCCTCCTACAATGAGCAGTTCTTC.

The chain's CDR3 is CASSLTGAASFF. CDR3 nucleotide sequence: TGCGCCAGCAGCCTCACAGGCGCCGCATCTTTCTTT. The chain recombines TRBV5-1 with TRBJ1-1; a possible D gene is TRBD1 (5 bases). Trimming stripped 4 bases from V and 12 bases from J, with 16 bases between. The germline gives CDR1 SGHRS, CDR2 YFSETQ. The CDR3 length is 12 residues.

The chain joins TRBV7-9 to TRBJ1-1; 9 nucleotides align to TRBD1. J gave up 2 bases and V 3 bases, and 4 bases lay outside the gene matches. This CDR3 comprises 15 residues. Germline CDR1 SEHNR, CDR2 FQNEAQ (reference sequence). The DNA for the CDR3 is TGTGCCAGCAGCTTCGGGACAGGGTTTAACACTGAAGCTTTCTTT. It is translated as CASSFGTGFNTEAFF.

The chain links TRBV4-2 to TRBJ2-3; D is uncertain. Trimming took off 1 base at V and 1 base at J, with 12 bases between the two ends. Per the germline V gene, CDR1 is LGHNA and CDR2 is YNFKEQ. There are 16 residues in the CDR3. The CDR3 DNA is TGTGCCAGCAGCCAAGCGTCAAGCCAGGGCACAGATACGCAGTATTTT. This sequence encodes CASSQASSQGTDTQYF.